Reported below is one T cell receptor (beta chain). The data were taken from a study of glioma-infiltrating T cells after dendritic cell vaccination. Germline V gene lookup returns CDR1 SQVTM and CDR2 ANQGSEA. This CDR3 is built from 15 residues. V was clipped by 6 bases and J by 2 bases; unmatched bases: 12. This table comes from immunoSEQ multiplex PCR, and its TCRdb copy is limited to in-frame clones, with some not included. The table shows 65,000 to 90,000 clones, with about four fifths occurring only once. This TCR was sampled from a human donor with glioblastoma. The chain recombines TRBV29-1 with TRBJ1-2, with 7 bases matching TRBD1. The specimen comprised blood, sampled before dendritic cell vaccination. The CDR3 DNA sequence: TGCAGCGTCTCCCAGGGGGGCCGCCTCAACTATGGCTACACCTTC. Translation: CSVSQGGRLNYGYTF.